A single sample gave rise to the 11 T cell receptor beta chains below, sequenced in a study of technical replicates of blood from a few donors. Some clones are missing from TCRdb's copy, which holds only in-frame ones; the method was immunoSEQ multiplex PCR. Here the sample spans about 80,000 clones, roughly 94% being singletons. The sequencing input was T cells isolated from PBMCs. Receptors originate from a human donor in good health.

The J gene is TRBJ1-3, the V gene TRBV30; D remains ambiguous. This CDR3 has 14 residues. Germline CDR1 and CDR2: GTSNPN and SVGIG (reference sequence). V lost 7 bases and J 4 bases, leaving 17 bases between the germline ends. CDR3 sequence reads: CASSSDGIGNTIYF. CDR3 DNA: TGTGCCTCCTCCAGTGACGGGATAGGAAACACCATATATTTT.

CDR3 sequence reads: CASSLTGGTGELFF. The CDR3 nucleotides are TGTGCCAGCAGTTTGACAGGGGGCACCGGGGAGCTGTTTTTT. This rearrangement joins TRBV27 to TRBJ2-2, with TRBD1 matching 9 bases. The CDR3 extends over 14 amino acids. V gave up 3 bases and J gave up 4 bases; unmatched junction bases: 0. The germline CDR1 and CDR2 sequences are MNHEY and SMNVEV (reference sequence).

The gene calls are TRBV5-6 and TRBJ2-3; D is perhaps TRBD2 (5 bases). The CDR3 loop spans 15 amino acids. Trimming stripped 4 bases from V and 4 bases from J, with 16 bases between. In germline, CDR1 is SGHDT, CDR2 YYEEEE. In nucleotides, the CDR3 is TGTGCCAGCAGCGGCGACTACCCTCGGGCAGATACGCAGTATTTT. Its protein product is CASSGDYPRADTQYF. Supplemented by reference TRBV5-6 and TRBJ2-3, the full variable domain reads DAGVTQSPTHLIKTRGQQVTLRCSPKSGHDTVSWYQQALGQGPQFIFQYYEEEERQRGNFPDRFSGHQFPNYSSELNVNALLLGDSALYLCASSGDYPRADTQYFGPGTRLTVL.

The V and J genes are TRBV9 and TRBJ2-1; 7 bases map to TRBD2. V was clipped by 4 bases and J by 8 bases; unmatched bases: 12. The CDR3 contains 15 residues. Germline values: CDR1 SGDLS, CDR2 YYNGEE. The CDR3 DNA reads TGTGCCAGCAGCACCCCGTGGACTAGTGGGTATGAGCAGTTCTTC. This encodes CASSTPWTSGYEQFF.

This clone has just one count. V gene TRBV6-1 combines with J gene TRBJ2-5; the match to TRBD2 covers 7 bases. V shed 5 bases, J shed 3 bases, and the junction held 9 bases outside the gene matches. Germline CDR1 and CDR2: MNHNS and SASEGT. The CDR3 is 15 amino acids. CDR3 residues: CASSQPWGGKETQYF. The CDR3, as DNA: TGTGCCAGCAGTCAACCCTGGGGGGGGAAAGAGACCCAGTACTTC.

This chain joins TRBV29-1 and TRBJ1-2, with 9 nucleotides matching TRBD1. Per germline, CDR1 SQVTM and CDR2 ANQGSEA. V was clipped by 5 bases and J by 8 bases; unmatched bases: 9. The CDR3 length is 13 residues. The CDR3, as DNA: TGCAGCGTTTCGACAGGGGGGGGAGGCGGCTACACCTTC. It codes for CSVSTGGGGGYTF. The variable domain in full, with the rest retrieved from reference TRBV29-1 and TRBJ1-2, is SAVISQKPSRDICQRGTSLTIQCQVDSQVTMMFWYRQQPGQSLTLIATANQGSEATYESGFVIDKFPISRPNLTFSTLTVSNMSPEDSSIYLCSVSTGGGGGYTFGSGTRLTVV.

The V and J genes are TRBV30 and TRBJ2-3; perhaps TRBD2 as D (5 bases). The CDR3 is made up of 11 amino acids. Germline lookup yields CDR1 GTSNPN and CDR2 SVGIG (reference sequence). V was pared by 5 bases and J by 8 bases, with 11 bases between. CDR3 DNA: TGTGCCTGGGGGGAGATCGGTACGCAGTATTTT. Translating it yields CAWGEIGTQYF.

This chain connects TRBV4-3 to TRBJ2-3; 7 positions match TRBD1. V was clipped by 4 bases and J by 6 bases; unmatched bases: 13. Germline V gene data show CDR1 as LGHNA and CDR2 as YSLEER. The CDR3 totals 16 residues. CDR3 sequence (DNA): TGCGCCAGCAGCCCCGCCCCACAGGGGAACATGGATACGCAGTATTTT. It is translated as CASSPAPQGNMDTQYF.

This sequence joins TRBV5-4 and TRBJ2-2; TRBD2 aligns across 7 bases. The CDR3 contains 15 residues. The V gene's germline CDR1 is SGHNT and CDR2 YYREEE (reference sequence). J lost 1 base, V lost 4 bases, and 4 bases had no gene match. In DNA, the CDR3 is TGTGCCAGCAGCCTTACTAGCGTGAACACCGGGGAGCTGTTTTTT. As protein: CASSLTSVNTGELFF.

The chain links TRBV2 to TRBJ1-1, with 11 positions matching TRBD1. V lost 6 bases to trimming and J lost 7 bases; unmatched junction nucleotides: 10. The CDR3 sequence is 15 residues long. Per germline, CDR1 SNHLY and CDR2 FYNNEI. The CDR3 reads CASSGQGAGASEAFF. CDR3 DNA: TGTGCCAGCAGCGGACAGGGGGCGGGTGCGAGTGAAGCTTTCTTT. Supplemented by reference TRBV2 and TRBJ1-1, the full variable domain reads EPEVTQTPSHQVTQMGQEVILRCVPISNHLYFYWYRQILGQKVEFLVSFYNNEISEKSEIFDDQFSVERPDGSNFTLKIRSTKLEDSAMYFCASSGQGAGASEAFFGQGTRLTVV.

The chain is built from TRBV11-2 and TRBJ2-7; TRBD1 matches 8 bases. This CDR3 has 14 amino acids. The junction had 4 bases not matched to a gene; V was cut back by 4 bases and J by 2 bases. Germline CDR1 SGHAT, CDR2 FQNNGV. The CDR3 nucleotides read TGTGCCAGCAGCTCCGGACAGGGCCCCTACGAGCAGTACTTC. As protein: CASSSGQGPYEQYF.